One sample yielded the 25 T cell receptor beta chains listed below, sequenced in a study of regulatory T cells in long-lasting Graves disease. Sequencing libraries for TCR beta were prepared with iRepertoire HTBI primers and Arm-PCR of CDR3 regions. One entry per CDR3 protein, called by TCRdb with MiXCR from the multiplex PCR reads. The sample yields about 500,000 distinct CDR3 sequences, about 17% seen once. As for time point: newly diagnosed GD, antithyroid drugs for less than 3 months. The TCR library was prepared using RNA isolated from PBMCs. This same sample was also part of a study on T cells in Graves' hyperthyroidism and ophthalmopathy.

The material was peripheral blood mononuclear cells (PBMCs), obtained at new diagnosis, from a patient treated with antithyroid drugs. These receptors were taken from a man aged 40-50 years with Graves disease.

This clonotype has just a few counts. This chain uses TRBV15 with TRBJ1-4, with 11 bases that match TRBD1. The CDR3 extends over 13 amino acids. V trimming: 7 bases; J trimming: 8 bases; junction bases outside the gene matches: 3. Per the germline V gene, CDR1 is LNHNV and CDR2 is YYDKDF (reference sequence). The CDR3 region has the DNA TGTGCCACCACCGGGACAGGGGGAGAAAAACTGTTTTTT. This encodes CATTGTGGEKLFF.

This clonotype was counted at least ten times. The chain recombines TRBV11-3 with TRBJ2-1; 9 positions agree with TRBD2. Germline CDR1 is SGHNT and CDR2 is YENEEA. The CDR3 has 17 amino acids. V shed 0 bases and J 6 bases; nucleotides not matched to a gene: 9. This CDR3 reads CASSLDRLAGSLNEQFF. The CDR3 DNA reads as TGTGCCAGCAGCTTAGATCGGCTAGCGGGATCTCTCAATGAGCAGTTCTTC.

This clonotype was counted ten times or more. This chain connects TRBV12-3 or TRBV12-4 to TRBJ1-1; D ambiguous. CDR3 size: 14 residues. Between the trimmed V and J ends, which lost 2 bases and 1 base, there was a span of 8 bases. The CDR3 reads CASSLWQTNTEAFF. Written as DNA, the CDR3 is TGTGCCAGCAGTTTATGGCAAACGAACACTGAAGCTTTCTTT.

V is TRBV12-3 or TRBV12-4 and J is TRBJ2-5; no clear D gene. V was pared by 2 bases and J by 5 bases, with 9 bases between. CDR3 size: 13 residues. In nucleotides, the CDR3 is TGTGCCAGCAGTTTACTGGCACGGGAGACCCAGTACTTC. This gives the protein CASSLLARETQYF.

This chain uses TRBV15 with TRBJ2-7, with D perhaps matching TRBD1 (6 bases). This CDR3 is built from 13 residues. The V end was cut by 2 bases, the J end by 4 bases, with 9 bases between. Per germline, CDR1 LNHNV and CDR2 YYDKDF (reference sequence). The chain's CDR3 is CATSRTDSYEQYF. Written as DNA, the CDR3 is TGTGCCACCAGCAGAACGGACAGTTACGAGCAGTACTTC.

The gene calls are TRBV7-3 and TRBJ2-5; TRBD1 might be the D (6 bases). The germline CDR1 and CDR2 sequences are SGHTA and FQGTGA. V dropped 0 bases and J dropped 5 bases, with 13 bases sitting between them. The CDR3 covers 15 residues. Here the CDR3 reads CASSLTAGALETQYF. In nucleotides, the CDR3 is TGTGCCAGCAGCTTAACGGCAGGGGCGCTTGAGACCCAGTACTTC.

The chain's CDR3 is CASSPILVGGTQYF. In DNA form, the CDR3 reads TGTGCCAGCAGCCCGATCCTGGTTGGCGGGACGCAGTACTTC. V usage is TRBV14 and J usage is TRBJ2-7, with TRBD2 as a possible D gene (6 bases). This CDR3 is built from 14 residues. The V end lost 4 bases, the J end lost 9 bases, and 19 bases lay between the germline ends. The germline gives CDR1 SGHDN, CDR2 FVKESK.

This clonotype was counted many times. This rearrangement joins TRBV2 to TRBJ2-2, with TRBD1 identical over 8 bases. J lost 0 bases, V lost 6 bases, and 12 bases had no gene match. Germline V gives CDR1 SNHLY, CDR2 FYNNEI. CDR3 length: 18 residues. CDR3 protein: CASRRREQGAANTGELFF. CDR3 coding DNA: TGTGCCAGCAGGAGGAGGGAGCAGGGGGCGGCGAACACCGGGGAGCTGTTTTTT.

V and J are TRBV20-1 and TRBJ2-1, with 9 bases that match TRBD2. Trimming cost V 0 bases and J 3 bases; bases outside gene matches: 9. The CDR3 sequence is 17 residues long. Germline CDR1 and CDR2: DFQATT and SNEGSKA (reference sequence). CDR3 DNA: TGCAGTGCTAGAGATTGGGGCGGGAGGGGCAACTACAATGAGCAGTTCTTC. It encodes CSARDWGGRGNYNEQFF.

This clonotype was picked up many times. The genes are TRBV2 and TRBJ2-7; 7 bases match TRBD2. V was pared by 4 bases and J by 2 bases, with 11 bases of the junction left unmatched. The CDR3 is 16 residues long. Germline CDR1 is SNHLY and CDR2 is FYNNEI. This chain's CDR3 is CASSAGRGFQAYEQYF. CDR3 bases: TGTGCCAGCAGTGCGGGGCGGGGGTTCCAAGCCTACGAGCAGTACTTC.

The table lists this clonotype with a few counts. V is TRBV3-1 and J is TRBJ2-2, with 7 bases that match TRBD2. The CDR3 has 17 amino acids. Looked up from germline, CDR1 is LGHDT and CDR2 is YNNKEL (reference sequence). With 0 bases clipped from V and 7 bases from J, the junction kept 11 bases outside the gene matches. The CDR3, as DNA: TGTGCCAGCAGCCAAGAACGAGGACTAGGGTTTAGCGGGGAGCTGTTTTTT. It codes for CASSQERGLGFSGELFF.

This clonotype came up many times. The chain employs TRBV12-3 or TRBV12-4 and TRBJ2-5, with a possible D match to TRBD2 (7 bases). V lost 6 bases to trimming and J lost 1 base, with 15 bases between them. There are 15 residues in the CDR3. CDR3 amino acids: CASSARGGGQETQYF. CDR3 DNA sequence: TGTGCCAGCAGCGCGCGGGGAGGGGGCCAAGAGACCCAGTACTTC.

This clonotype has a count of ten or more. The chain employs TRBV30 and TRBJ1-4; D unresolved. V was cut by 0 bases and J by 1 base, with 6 bases left in between. The V gene's germline CDR1 is GTSNPN and CDR2 SVGIG (reference sequence). The CDR3 runs 14 residues. The CDR3 DNA sequence: TGTGCCTGGAGTGTAGGCATAACTAATGAAAAACTGTTTTTT. Amino acids: CAWSVGITNEKLFF.

The V call is TRBV20-1, the J call TRBJ1-5; TRBD1 might be the D (5 bases). CDR1 and CDR2 from the germline V gene are DFQATT and SNEGSKA (reference sequence). The CDR3 length is 14 residues. Between the trimmed V and J ends, which lost 0 bases and 2 bases, there was a span of 8 bases. This chain's CDR3 is CSARDRERNQPQHF. The CDR3 coding sequence is TGCAGTGCTAGAGACAGGGAGCGCAATCAGCCCCAGCATTTT.

With regard to this clonotype: This is likely an artifact of a read error, given a far larger clone one base away. The J gene is TRBJ2-7, the V gene TRBV12-3 or TRBV12-4; 8 bases line up with TRBD2. The CDR3 consists of 15 residues. This CDR3 is CASSLAGLAPYERYF. The CDR3 bases are TGTGCCAGCAGCTTAGCTGGACTAGCCCCCTACGAGCGGTACTTC.

Ten or more counts support this clonotype. The chain joins TRBV5-1 to TRBJ2-7; 13 bases are a match to TRBD2. Germline values: CDR1 SGHRS, CDR2 YFSETQ. This CDR3 comprises 15 residues. Germline trimming cut 4 bases from V and 2 bases from J; bases unmatched to any gene: 3. The CDR3 spells CASSAGTSGTYEQYF. CDR3 in DNA: TGCGCCAGCAGCGCGGGGACTAGCGGGACCTACGAGCAGTACTTC.

Ten or more counts support this clonotype. The V gene is TRBV3-1, the J gene TRBJ2-1; no firm D call. This CDR3 comprises 14 residues. The germline V gene has CDR1 LGHDT and CDR2 YNNKEL (reference sequence). V was shortened by 0 bases and J by 9 bases, with 12 bases between the two germline ends. CDR3 region: CASSQDSRYSEQFF. Here the CDR3 DNA reads TGTGCCAGCAGCCAAGATTCTCGCTACTCTGAGCAGTTCTTC.

This clonotype was recorded only once. The V gene is TRBV11-3, the J gene TRBJ2-7; 9 bases are a match to TRBD2. Unmatched junction bases numbered 10, after V lost 5 bases and J lost 2 bases. The CDR3 sequence is 16 residues long. CDR1 SGHNT and CDR2 YENEEA come from the germline V gene. For the CDR3, the DNA is TGTGCCAGCAGCAAGACGACTAGCGGAACTACCTACGAGCAGTACTTC. It is translated as CASSKTTSGTTYEQYF.

Many counts were recorded for this clonotype. The rearrangement uses TRBV7-9 and TRBJ1-1; no clear D. Trimming removed 5 bases at V and 1 base at J, with 5 bases between. CDR3 length: 12 residues. Germline values: CDR1 SEHNR, CDR2 FQNEAQ (reference sequence). CDR3 loop: CASSHQNTEAFF. The DNA for the CDR3 is TGTGCCAGCAGCCACCAGAACACTGAAGCTTTCTTT. Supplemented by reference TRBV7-9 and TRBJ1-1, the full variable domain reads DTGVSQNPRHKITKRGQNVTFRCDPISEHNRLYWYRQTLGQGPEFLTYFQNEAQLEKSRLLSDRFSAERPKGSFSTLEIQRTEQGDSAMYLCASSHQNTEAFFGQGTRLTVV.

This clonotype was counted ten times or more. This chain uses TRBV24-1 with TRBJ2-1; 9 bases agree with TRBD2. The trim removed 9 bases at V and 7 bases at J, leaving 12 bases unmatched. The CDR3 runs to 15 residues. Per germline, CDR1 KGHDR and CDR2 SFDVKD. CDR3 in DNA: TGTGCCACCGGGCTAGGGGCGGGAGGGCCGAATGAGCAGTTCTTC. This encodes CATGLGAGGPNEQFF.

In this sample, this clonotype turned up many times. J is TRBJ1-1 and V is TRBV30; D not resolved. The CDR3 sequence is 13 residues long. Trimming took off 5 bases at V and 1 base at J, with 11 bases between the two ends. Germline V lookup: CDR1 GTSNPN, CDR2 SVGIG (reference sequence). The CDR3, as DNA: TGTGCCTGGTATGTTGAGGGGAACACTGAAGCTTTCTTT. It specifies CAWYVEGNTEAFF.

The chain combines TRBV5-1 with TRBJ2-2; 9 positions agree with TRBD2. The germline CDR1 and CDR2 sequences are SGHRS and YFSETQ. This CDR3 region has 16 residues. V was clipped by 5 bases and J by 0 bases; unmatched bases: 5. CDR3 region: CASSGLAGPNTGELFF. The CDR3 bases are TGCGCCAGCAGTGGGCTAGCGGGGCCGAACACCGGGGAGCTGTTTTTT. Together with reference TRBV5-1 and TRBJ2-2, the CDR3 gives the full variable domain: KAGVTQTPRYLIKTRGQQVTLSCSPISGHRSVSWYQQTPGQGLQFLFEYFSETQRNKGNFPGRFSGRQFSNSRSEMNVSTLELGDSALYLCASSGLAGPNTGELFFGEGSRLTVL.

This clonotype was recorded at least ten times. This chain links TRBV11-2 with TRBJ2-7; 7 bases line up with TRBD2. The ends lost 3 bases at V and 2 bases at J; junction bases unmatched: 1. Germline values: CDR1 SGHAT, CDR2 FQNNGV. The CDR3 is 13 amino acids. CDR3 protein: CASSFGGTYEQYF. The DNA for the CDR3 is TGTGCCAGCAGCTTCGGGGGGACCTACGAGCAGTACTTC.

This sequence joins TRBV27 and TRBJ2-7; 7 nucleotides match TRBD1. Losses at the gene ends were 5 bases for V and 6 bases for J; bases not matched to a gene: 7. The CDR3 covers 13 residues. CDR1 is MNHEY, CDR2 SMNVEV, per germline (reference sequence). The CDR3 is CASSTGQFGEQYF. The CDR3 DNA reads as TGTGCCAGCAGTACGGGACAGTTCGGCGAGCAGTACTTC.

The chain joins TRBV20-1 to TRBJ1-6, with a possible D match to TRBD1 (5 bases). The germline V gene has CDR1 DFQATT and CDR2 SNEGSKA (reference sequence). V dropped 5 bases and J dropped 0 bases, with 11 bases sitting between them. The CDR3 loop spans 15 amino acids. CDR3 nucleotide sequence: TGCAGTGCTCGTCGGGGGAGCTCCTATAATTCACCCCTCCACTTT. Its translation is CSARRGSSYNSPLHF.